Following are 26 T cell receptor beta chains from one sample sequenced in a study of cytomegalovirus exposure and HLA in healthy donors. The PCR was carried out with 60 Vbeta primers and 13 Jbeta primers. Only in-frame clones appear in the TCRdb table, and some are missing; sequencing was by immunoSEQ multiplex PCR. Among over 150,000 clones, about 72% were seen once, and the ten largest hold 3.5% to 4.5%. The specimen sequenced was PBMCs. These receptors originate from a man aged 30 to 45 in good health and CMV-seropositive.

The rearrangement joins TRBV6-1 to TRBJ2-7; tentative D call: TRBD2 (6 bases). V shed 1 base and J shed 1 base, with 11 bases lying between them. This CDR3 region has 15 residues. Germline CDR1 and CDR2: MNHNS and SASEGT. Here the CDR3 reads CASSEGLGRSYEQYF. CDR3 sequence (DNA): TGTGCCAGCAGTGAAGGACTGGGGAGGTCCTACGAGCAGTACTTC.

The rearrangement joins TRBV5-1 to TRBJ2-7; tentatively, D is TRBD1 (6 bases). The germline V gene encodes CDR1 SGHRS and CDR2 YFSETQ. The V gene lost 7 bases and the J gene lost 2 bases, with 19 bases spanning the gap. There are 15 residues in the CDR3. The CDR3 region has the DNA TGCGCCAGCGGCGATCCAGCCAGGGGTCCCTACGAGCAGTACTTC. It codes for CASGDPARGPYEQYF.

This clone occurred once. The chain combines TRBV6-5 with TRBJ1-6, with a weak D call TRBD1 (5 bases). The CDR3 totals 14 residues. The V gene's germline CDR1 is MNHEY and CDR2 SVGAGI. Trimming took 2 bases from V and 7 from J, leaving 9 bases between them. CDR3 sequence reads: CASSYGTSNSPLHF. For the CDR3, the DNA is TGTGCCAGCAGTTACGGGACTTCCAATTCACCCCTCCACTTT.

The chain carries TRBV30 and TRBJ2-2; 9 nucleotides match TRBD1. The CDR3 runs to 17 residues. Germline CDR1 reads GTSNPN; CDR2 reads SVGIG (reference sequence). The V and J ends lost 2 bases and 4 bases, in that order; junction bases with no gene match: 11. The CDR3 spells CAWSLTGGFRITGELFF. CDR3 nucleotide sequence: TGTGCCTGGAGTTTGACAGGGGGTTTCCGTATCACCGGGGAGCTGTTTTTT.

The V call is TRBV19, the J call TRBJ2-3; TRBD1 agrees at 9 bases. CDR3 length: 17 amino acids. Germline V gene lookup returns CDR1 LNHDA and CDR2 SQIVND (reference sequence). The trim removed 7 bases at V and 5 bases at J, leaving 16 bases unmatched. The DNA of the CDR3 is TGTGCCAGTACCCCTCGACGGGGACAGGGAGGAAGAGATACGCAGTATTTT. It yields the protein CASTPRRGQGGRDTQYF. The complete variable domain, with remaining parts taken from reference TRBV19 and TRBJ2-3, reads DGGITQSPKYLFRKEGQNVTLSCEQNLNHDAMYWYRQDPGQGLRLIYYSQIVNDFQKGDIAEGYSVSREKKESFPLTVTSAQKNPTAFYLCASTPRRGQGGRDTQYFGPGTRLTVL.

The gene calls are TRBV29-1 and TRBJ2-7; TRBD1 is a possible D gene (7 bases). Trimming left V 7 bases short and J 6 bases short, with 16 bases between. This CDR3 has 12 residues. The germline gives CDR1 SQVTM, CDR2 ANQGSEA. CDR3 nucleotide sequence: TGCAGCGGGGGGGACAGCTTTCGCGAGCAGTACTTC. This gives the protein CSGGDSFREQYF.

This rearrangement joins TRBV28 to TRBJ1-2; 11 bases are shared with TRBD1. V dropped 2 bases and J dropped 4; count of bases not matched to a gene: 0. Per the germline V gene, CDR1 is MDHEN and CDR2 is SYDVKM. CDR3 length equals 14 residues. The CDR3 DNA sequence: TGTGCCAGCAGTTTAGGACAGGGGGCCTATGGCTACACCTTC. It yields the protein CASSLGQGAYGYTF.

The rearrangement uses TRBV19 and TRBJ1-4; 8 bases map to TRBD1. Looked up from germline, CDR1 is LNHDA and CDR2 is SQIVND (reference sequence). Germline trimming cut 3 bases from V and 5 bases from J; bases unmatched to any gene: 2. CDR3 size: 14 residues. CDR3 nucleotide sequence: TGTGCCAGTAGTATGGGACAGGAAAATGAAAAACTGTTTTTT. Protein product: CASSMGQENEKLFF.

The chain links TRBV6-1 to TRBJ2-1, with 8 bases matching TRBD2. The CDR3 spans 14 residues. The germline gives CDR1 MNHNS, CDR2 SASEGT. Trimming removed 7 bases from V and 9 bases from J; junction bases left unmatched: 11. CDR3 DNA sequence: TGTGCCAGCACCCCCCCCGGGCTAGCGGGTGAGCAGTTCTTC. Amino acids: CASTPPGLAGEQFF.

This clone was seen more than once but under ten times. This chain links TRBV28 with TRBJ2-7; 7 bases are shared with TRBD2. This CDR3 region has 14 residues. Germline CDR1 and CDR2: MDHEN and SYDVKM. V lost 5 bases, J lost 0 bases, and 4 bases stayed unmatched. The CDR3 region has the DNA TGTGCCAGCAGTATGGGAGGGAGCTCCTACGAGCAGTACTTC. It is translated as CASSMGGSSYEQYF.

The genes are TRBV11-2 and TRBJ2-1, with D possibly being TRBD2 (7 bases). The CDR3 extends over 15 amino acids. V lost 1 base to trimming and J lost 9 bases, with 16 bases between them. Germline CDR1 and CDR2: SGHAT and FQNNGV. CDR3 DNA: TGTGCCAGCAGCTTAGGGGAGGGGGGACTGGGTGAGCAGTTCTTC. Translation gives CASSLGEGGLGEQFF.

V usage is TRBV7-9 and J usage is TRBJ1-1; D may be TRBD1 (5 bases). CDR3 length: 15 residues. Germline assignment: CDR1 SEHNR and CDR2 FQNEAQ (reference sequence). Trimming cost V 5 bases and J 3 bases, with 16 bases left between them. CDR3 protein: CASSPWGDTDTEAFF. CDR3 coding DNA: TGTGCCAGCAGCCCGTGGGGGGATACGGACACTGAAGCTTTCTTT.

The chain couples TRBV7-9 to TRBJ2-1, with 12 bases identical to TRBD1. The CDR3 totals 15 residues. Trimming took 4 bases from V and 7 from J; bases not matched to a gene: 5. CDR1 and CDR2 from the germline V gene are SEHNR and FQNEAQ (reference sequence). CDR3 loop: CASSSGQGALNEQFF. DNA for the CDR3: TGTGCCAGCAGCTCGGGACAGGGGGCTCTAAATGAGCAGTTCTTC. Based on the CDR3 plus reference TRBV7-9 and TRBJ2-1, the full variable domain is DTGVSQNPRHKITKRGQNVTFRCDPISEHNRLYWYRQTLGQGPEFLTYFQNEAQLEKSRLLSDRFSAERPKGSFSTLEIQRTEQGDSAMYLCASSSGQGALNEQFFGPGTRLTVL.

This chain connects TRBV11-2 to TRBJ2-1; 7 bases fit TRBD2. The CDR3 has 17 amino acids. Germline values: CDR1 SGHAT, CDR2 FQNNGV. Unmatched junction bases numbered 9, after V lost 3 bases and J lost 1 base. CDR3 amino acids: CASSFWFGGTSYNEQFF. The CDR3 DNA sequence: TGTGCCAGCAGCTTTTGGTTCGGGGGGACTTCCTACAATGAGCAGTTCTTC. The full variable domain, rest sourced from reference TRBV11-2 and TRBJ2-1, is EAGVAQSPRYKIIEKRQSVAFWCNPISGHATLYWYQQILGQGPKLLIQFQNNGVVDDSQLPKDRFSAERLKGVDSTLKIQPAKLEDSAVYLCASSFWFGGTSYNEQFFGPGTRLTVL.

The chain recombines TRBV7-9 with TRBJ2-3; D is unresolved. CDR3 length: 16 residues. Per germline, CDR1 SEHNR and CDR2 FQNEAQ (reference sequence). Trimming took 6 bases from V and 0 from J, leaving 16 bases between them. For the CDR3, the DNA is TGTGCCAGCAGTTCCTGGGTAGACACTAGCACAGATACGCAGTATTTT. It encodes CASSSWVDTSTDTQYF. Full variable domain (outside the CDR3, taken from reference TRBV7-9 and TRBJ2-3): DTGVSQNPRHKITKRGQNVTFRCDPISEHNRLYWYRQTLGQGPEFLTYFQNEAQLEKSRLLSDRFSAERPKGSFSTLEIQRTEQGDSAMYLCASSSWVDTSTDTQYFGPGTRLTVL.

V is TRBV5-4 and J is TRBJ1-6; D perhaps matches TRBD1 (6 bases). The CDR3 covers 14 residues. Germline V gene sequence: CDR1 SGHNT, CDR2 YYREEE (reference sequence). V was cut by 2 bases and J by 10 bases, with 13 bases left in between. CDR3 bases: TGTGCCAGCAGCTTCAGGGACATGGGATCACCCCTCCACTTT. Its translation: CASSFRDMGSPLHF.

This clone was seen a few times. The chain uses TRBV30 and TRBJ2-7; 9 bases are shared with TRBD1. V lost 0 bases, J lost 2 bases, and 8 bases stayed unmatched. The CDR3 has 16 residues. Germline loops: CDR1 GTSNPN, CDR2 SVGIG (reference sequence). CDR3 residues: CAWSVPGTGFPYEQYF. DNA for the CDR3: TGTGCCTGGAGTGTACCCGGGACAGGGTTTCCCTACGAGCAGTACTTC.

The chain is built from TRBV7-9 and TRBJ2-3; no clear D gene. Germline V gene lookup returns CDR1 SEHNR and CDR2 FQNEAQ (reference sequence). Trimming took off 0 bases at V and 2 bases at J, with 3 bases between the two ends. The CDR3 sequence is 13 residues long. The CDR3 nucleotides are TGTGCCAGCAGCTTAGCGGCCACAGATACGCAGTATTTT. This gives the protein CASSLAATDTQYF.

The chain combines TRBV30 with TRBJ2-7, with 9 bases lining up with TRBD2. This CDR3 spans 13 amino acids. With V trimmed by 4 bases and J by 3 bases, 4 bases remained unmatched. Germline V CDR1 and CDR2: GTSNPN, SVGIG (reference sequence). The CDR3 DNA reads TGTGCCTGGACTAGCGGGGAGATCTACGAGCAGTACTTC. Protein sequence: CAWTSGEIYEQYF.

The genes are TRBV5-5 and TRBJ1-4; a possible D gene is TRBD1 (6 bases). Trimming shortened V by 4 bases and J by 7 bases, and 14 bases separated the two germline ends. CDR3 length: 14 residues. CDR1 and CDR2 (germline): SGHKS, YYEKEE (reference sequence). CDR3 amino acids: CASSGQTGGEKLFF. CDR3 coding DNA: TGTGCCAGCAGCGGACAGACGGGTGGTGAAAAACTGTTTTTT.

The chain combines TRBV7-9 with TRBJ2-1; TRBD1 agrees at 8 bases. This CDR3 has 15 residues. CDR1 SEHNR and CDR2 FQNEAQ come from the germline V gene (reference sequence). V trimming: 2 bases; J trimming: 4 bases; junction bases outside the gene matches: 4. CDR3 amino acids: CASSLTGGRYNEQFF. The CDR3 nucleotides read TGTGCCAGCAGCTTAACAGGGGGAAGGTACAATGAGCAGTTCTTC.

The rearrangement joins TRBV27 to TRBJ2-5; 7 nucleotides match TRBD1. J gave up 2 bases and V 5 bases, and 2 bases lay outside the gene matches. CDR1 is MNHEY, CDR2 SMNVEV, per germline (reference sequence). CDR3 length: 13 amino acids. CDR3: CASSRQGQETQYF. The CDR3 DNA reads as TGTGCCAGCAGTCGACAGGGACAAGAGACCCAGTACTTC.

The rearrangement uses TRBV29-1 and TRBJ2-3; a possible D gene is TRBD2 (6 bases). This CDR3 region has 14 residues. V was shortened by 5 bases and J by 4 bases, with 16 bases between the two germline ends. CDR1 is SQVTM and CDR2 is ANQGSEA in the germline V gene. The CDR3 is CSVSAGGKADTQYF. The CDR3 nucleotides are TGCAGCGTTTCCGCCGGGGGTAAGGCAGATACGCAGTATTTT.

The chain joins TRBV5-6 to TRBJ1-1; the D is unclear. The CDR3 length is 13 residues. CDR1 and CDR2 (germline): SGHDT, YYEEEE. V lost 4 bases, J lost 8 bases, and 15 bases lay in between. Here the CDR3 DNA reads TGTGCCAGCAGCCTCCGTTGGGCAGGCGAAGCTTTCTTT. It specifies CASSLRWAGEAFF. The full variable domain, its missing parts supplied by reference TRBV5-6 and TRBJ1-1, is DAGVTQSPTHLIKTRGQQVTLRCSPKSGHDTVSWYQQALGQGPQFIFQYYEEEERQRGNFPDRFSGHQFPNYSSELNVNALLLGDSALYLCASSLRWAGEAFFGQGTRLTVV.

The V and J genes are TRBV7-9 and TRBJ2-7; weak D call: TRBD1 (6 bases). The CDR3 is made up of 15 amino acids. Germline V gene sequence: CDR1 SEHNR, CDR2 FQNEAQ (reference sequence). V dropped 5 bases and J dropped 6 bases, with 20 bases sitting between them. DNA of the CDR3: TGTGCCAGCAGCAAAACTGGGTCCGAGGGGGTCGAGCAGTACTTC. It encodes CASSKTGSEGVEQYF.

This clone was found once. The sample has other DNA sequences that encode this CDR3 too. The V call is TRBV5-1, the J call TRBJ2-3, with 8 bases that match TRBD1. Germline lookup yields CDR1 SGHRS and CDR2 YFSETQ. Unmatched junction bases numbered 7, after V lost 4 bases and J lost 6 bases. This CDR3 comprises 14 residues. DNA of the CDR3: TGCGCCAGCAGCCTGGGACAGGTTGGGGATACGCAGTATTTT. Translating it yields CASSLGQVGDTQYF.